Presented here are 29 T cell receptor beta chains from one specimen sequenced in a study of blood T cell repertoires in COVID-19. TCRdb's copy holds only in-frame clones and misses some; the assay was immunoSEQ multiplex PCR. The sample carries 400,000 to 550,000 clones, approximately 90% recorded once. The sample was peripheral blood. These receptors were obtained from a woman in her twenties or thirties with acute or convalescent COVID-19.

This chain uses TRBV11-2 with TRBJ1-1; TRBD1 matches 11 bases. This CDR3 region has 15 residues. Germline V gives CDR1 SGHAT, CDR2 FQNNGV. The ends lost 5 bases at V and 1 base at J; junction bases unmatched: 3. CDR3 DNA: TGTGCCAGCAGCCACGGGACAGGGGGGAACACTGAAGCTTTCTTT. Its protein is CASSHGTGGNTEAFF.

The chain combines TRBV18 with TRBJ2-3; no clear D. CDR1 is KGHSH and CDR2 is LQKENI in the germline V gene. The CDR3 runs 16 residues. The germline V and J ends were trimmed by 1 base and 0 bases, with 11 bases remaining between them. The CDR3 bases are TGTGCCAGCTCACCACTTCAACAGTCTAGCACAGATACGCAGTATTTT. Translated, it gives CASSPLQQSSTDTQYF.

The gene calls are TRBV24-1 and TRBJ1-3; D uncertain. This CDR3 contains 16 residues. CDR1 is KGHDR, CDR2 SFDVKD, per germline. Trimming removed 6 bases from V and 3 bases from J, with 17 bases in between. The CDR3 spells CATSKRAIRGGNTIYF. DNA of the CDR3: TGTGCCACCAGTAAGCGGGCTATACGCGGTGGAAACACCATATATTTT.

The chain carries TRBV19 and TRBJ2-3; TRBD2 agrees at 8 bases. With V trimmed by 7 bases and J by 2 bases, 5 bases remained unmatched. The germline V gene has CDR1 LNHDA and CDR2 SQIVND (reference sequence). This CDR3 is 14 amino acids long. The CDR3 DNA reads as TGTGCCAGTAAATTAGCGGGGACCACAGATACGCAGTATTTT. Its protein product is CASKLAGTTDTQYF.

The rearrangement uses TRBV5-1 and TRBJ1-1; tentative D call: TRBD1 (6 bases). Germline V lookup: CDR1 SGHRS, CDR2 YFSETQ. The CDR3 spans 14 residues. V lost 5 bases to trimming and J lost 0 bases, with 11 bases between them. CDR3 nucleotide sequence: TGCGCCAGCAGTCCAGGGGCGCTGAACACTGAAGCTTTCTTT. Protein product: CASSPGALNTEAFF.

The chain employs TRBV30 and TRBJ2-1; 7 nucleotides line up with TRBD2. This CDR3 is built from 15 residues. The germline V gene encodes CDR1 GTSNPN and CDR2 SVGIG (reference sequence). Germline trimming cut 0 bases from V and 4 bases from J; bases unmatched to any gene: 6. The CDR3 coding sequence is TGTGCCTGGAGTGTACAGCGGGGAACTTACAATGAGCAGTTCTTC. Translating it yields CAWSVQRGTYNEQFF. Together with reference TRBV30 and TRBJ2-1, the CDR3 gives the full variable domain: SQTIHQWPATLVQPVGSPLSLECTVEGTSNPNLYWYRQAAGRGLQLLFYSVGIGQISSEVPQNLSASRPQDRQFILSSKKLLLSDSGFYLCAWSVQRGTYNEQFFGPGTRLTVL.

The CDR3 spells CATSDSGQGGDADTQYF. The CDR3 DNA is TGTGCCACCAGTGATTCCGGACAGGGCGGGGATGCAGATACGCAGTATTTT. The V and J genes are TRBV24-1 and TRBJ2-3; 8 nucleotides align to TRBD1. The CDR3 runs 17 residues. V was pared by 2 bases and J by 4 bases, with 10 bases of the junction left unmatched. The germline gives CDR1 KGHDR, CDR2 SFDVKD.

This clone appeared a few times. The gene calls are TRBV5-1 and TRBJ2-7; D is perhaps TRBD1 (6 bases). Trimming stripped 1 base from V and 4 bases from J, with 15 bases between. The length of the CDR3 is 15 residues. CDR1 and CDR2 from the germline V gene are SGHRS and YFSETQ. The CDR3 loop is CASSLFGGLEYEQYF. CDR3 DNA: TGCGCCAGCAGCTTGTTTGGGGGCCTCGAGTACGAGCAGTACTTC.

The chain joins TRBV18 to TRBJ1-2; 8 positions match TRBD1. CDR1 KGHSH and CDR2 LQKENI come from the germline V gene. The CDR3 is 15 residues long. V trimming: 3 bases; J trimming: 0 bases; junction bases outside the gene matches: 3. The CDR3, as DNA: TGTGCCAGCTCACCTTCGACAGGGGCTAACTATGGCTACACCTTC. This translates into CASSPSTGANYGYTF. Looking up the rest from reference TRBV18 and TRBJ1-2 gives the full variable domain: NAGVMQNPRHLVRRRGQEARLRCSPMKGHSHVYWYRQLPEEGLKFMVYLQKENIIDESGMPKERFSAEFPKEGPSILRIQQVVRGDSAAYFCASSPSTGANYGYTFGSGTRLTVV.

The V gene is TRBV10-1, the J gene TRBJ2-5; TRBD2 is a possible D gene (5 bases). Per germline, CDR1 WNHNN and CDR2 SYGVQD (reference sequence). Trimming left V 3 bases short and J 3 bases short, with 11 bases between. The CDR3 length is 14 residues. The CDR3 protein is CASSDSPGKETQYF. CDR3 in DNA: TGCGCCAGCAGTGACTCCCCCGGGAAAGAGACCCAGTACTTC.

The CDR3 DNA sequence: TGTGCCAGCAGCATCCGACTAGCGGGTTACCAAGAGACCCAGTACTTC. Amino acid sequence: CASSIRLAGYQETQYF. The rearrangement joins TRBV11-2 to TRBJ2-5; 10 positions match TRBD2. The CDR3 runs 16 residues. J lost 0 bases, V lost 5 bases, and 6 bases had no gene match. Germline V lookup: CDR1 SGHAT, CDR2 FQNNGV.

The chain recombines TRBV28 with TRBJ1-4; no firm D call. Trimming removed 2 bases from V and 5 bases from J, with 12 bases in between. From germline, CDR1 is MDHEN and CDR2 SYDVKM. CDR3 size: 15 residues. The CDR3 loop is CASSLGASGNEKLFF. The CDR3 DNA follows: TGTGCCAGCAGTTTAGGTGCCAGCGGCAATGAAAAACTGTTTTTT.

V and J are TRBV7-6 and TRBJ1-1, with 9 positions matching TRBD1. Germline trimming cut 7 bases from V and 7 bases from J; bases unmatched to any gene: 13. Germline V gene sequence: CDR1 SGHVS, CDR2 FNYEAQ. The CDR3 is 15 residues long. In DNA form, the CDR3 reads TGTGCCAGCACCCCTGGACAGGGGATACCAAATGAAGCTTTCTTT. Its protein product is CASTPGQGIPNEAFF.

This clone came up a few times. The rearrangement links TRBV5-1 to TRBJ1-1; the D gene is possibly TRBD1 (6 bases). This CDR3 contains 14 residues. CDR1 and CDR2 (germline): SGHRS, YFSETQ. The V and J ends lost 7 bases and 5 bases respectively, with 18 bases between them. The CDR3 DNA sequence: TGCGCCAGCGCAAAGGGAGGGGGGATAACTGAAGCTTTCTTT. Encoded protein: CASAKGGGITEAFF.

The V gene is TRBV7-2, the J gene TRBJ1-1, with no clear D. This CDR3 is built from 13 residues. Germline lookup yields CDR1 SGHTA and CDR2 FQGNSA. Trimming removed 4 bases from V and 1 base from J, with 7 bases in between. The CDR3 nucleotides are TGTGCCAGCAGCTCTCAGAAGAACACTGAAGCTTTCTTT. Translating it yields CASSSQKNTEAFF.

This rearrangement joins TRBV13 to TRBJ1-2; no definite D call. The germline V and J ends were trimmed by 6 bases and 0 bases, with 11 bases remaining between them. Germline assignment: CDR1 PRHDT and CDR2 FYEKMQ (reference sequence). The CDR3 is 14 amino acids. The CDR3 reads CASSPGVTNYGYTF. The CDR3 nucleotides read TGTGCCAGCAGTCCCGGGGTTACTAACTATGGCTACACCTTC.

This clone was seen once. CDR3 region: CATSRDPSSYNEQFF. The CDR3 region has the DNA TGTGCCACCAGCAGAGATCCATCCTCCTACAATGAGCAGTTCTTC. J is TRBJ2-1 and V is TRBV15; no definite D call. The CDR3 loop spans 15 amino acids. Germline assignment: CDR1 LNHNV and CDR2 YYDKDF (reference sequence). The V end lost 0 bases, the J end lost 0 bases, and 6 bases lay between the germline ends.

The count of this clone is one. The V gene is TRBV7-9, the J gene TRBJ1-1, with D possibly being TRBD1 (5 bases). CDR3 size: 17 residues. Trimming took 4 bases from V and 0 from J, leaving 18 bases between them. CDR1 is SEHNR and CDR2 is FQNEAQ in the germline V gene (reference sequence). The CDR3 here is CASSSPTDSFMNTEAFF. In DNA, the CDR3 is TGTGCCAGCAGCTCTCCTACAGACAGTTTCATGAACACTGAAGCTTTCTTT.

The J gene is TRBJ2-3, the V gene TRBV28, with TRBD2 identical over 11 bases. In germline, CDR1 is MDHEN, CDR2 SYDVKM. Losses at the gene ends were 7 bases for V and 2 bases for J; bases not matched to a gene: 8. This CDR3 contains 16 residues. CDR3 sequence (DNA): TGTGCCAGCAATAGCGGGGGGGCCGGCTACACAGATACGCAGTATTTT. The encoded protein is CASNSGGAGYTDTQYF. Filled out from reference TRBV28 and TRBJ2-3, the complete variable domain reads DVKVTQSSRYLVKRTGEKVFLECVQDMDHENMFWYRQDPGLGLRLIYFSYDVKMKEKGDIPEGYSVSREKKERFSLILESASTNQTSMYLCASNSGGAGYTDTQYFGPGTRLTVL.

Only one count was recorded for this clone. The sample carries other DNA sequences with the same CDR3. V gene TRBV27 combines with J gene TRBJ1-5, with D uncertain. The ends were cut back, 5 bases at V and 0 bases at J, with 5 bases in the middle. CDR1 is MNHEY and CDR2 is SMNVEV in the germline V gene (reference sequence). The CDR3 extends over 13 amino acids. The CDR3 DNA sequence: TGTGCCAGCAGTACGGGTAGCAATCAGCCCCAGCATTTT. It codes for CASSTGSNQPQHF.

J is TRBJ1-1 and V is TRBV7-9, with 7 bases fitting TRBD1. With 1 base clipped from V and 0 bases from J, the junction kept 5 bases outside the gene matches. CDR1 and CDR2 from the germline V gene are SEHNR and FQNEAQ (reference sequence). The CDR3 sequence is 16 residues long. Here the CDR3 DNA reads TGTGCCAGCAGCTTAGATCAAGGGGGCGTGAACACTGAAGCTTTCTTT. Its translation is CASSLDQGGVNTEAFF.

The chain links TRBV6-5 to TRBJ2-6; no reliable D call. V was pared by 8 bases and J by 4 bases, with 12 bases between. This CDR3 is built from 14 residues. Germline CDR1 reads MNHEY; CDR2 reads SVGAGI. The CDR3 DNA sequence: TGTGCCAGCGGTACGGTTACCGGGGCCAACGTCCTGACTTTC. Its translation: CASGTVTGANVLTF.

In its sample, this clone was seen once. The gene calls are TRBV2 and TRBJ1-6, with TRBD1 matching 8 bases. CDR3 length equals 14 residues. Germline V gene data show CDR1 as SNHLY and CDR2 as FYNNEI. V lost 3 bases, J lost 8 bases, and 3 bases stayed unmatched. Here the CDR3 reads CASSDQGAYSPLHF. The CDR3 DNA sequence: TGTGCCAGCAGTGACCAGGGGGCGTATTCACCCCTCCACTTT.

This chain connects TRBV9 to TRBJ2-2, with 7 nucleotides matching TRBD2. The germline V gene encodes CDR1 SGDLS and CDR2 YYNGEE. After removal of 1 base from V and 7 bases from J, the junction contained 13 bases not matched to a gene. The CDR3 consists of 17 residues. The CDR3 here is CASSVNRDSGGLGELFF. The DNA for the CDR3 is TGTGCCAGCAGCGTAAACCGGGATTCGGGGGGACTCGGGGAGCTGTTTTTT.

This rearrangement joins TRBV29-1 to TRBJ2-2, with D perhaps TRBD1 (6 bases). Germline V lookup: CDR1 SQVTM, CDR2 ANQGSEA. The CDR3 is 14 residues long. Trimming took off 1 base at V and 6 bases at J, with 12 bases between the two ends. CDR3 in DNA: TGCAGCGTTGAAGCCCAGGGGTTTTCCGGGGAGCTGTTTTTT. It is translated as CSVEAQGFSGELFF.

The chain uses TRBV11-1 and TRBJ2-6; D perhaps matches TRBD1 (5 bases). The CDR3 sequence is 19 residues long. Germline values: CDR1 SGHAT, CDR2 FQDESV (reference sequence). Trimming shortened V by 0 bases and J by 4 bases, and 19 bases separated the two germline ends. The CDR3: CASSLAETVFAPGANVLTF. In DNA, the CDR3 is TGTGCCAGCAGCTTAGCGGAGACAGTGTTTGCACCCGGGGCCAACGTCCTGACTTTC.

This sequence joins TRBV5-4 and TRBJ1-1; possible D gene TRBD1, 5 bases. V gave up 4 bases and J gave up 0 bases, with 10 bases separating them. CDR1 is SGHNT and CDR2 is YYREEE in the germline V gene (reference sequence). There are 14 residues in the CDR3. The CDR3 sequence: CASSAQELNTEAFF. The CDR3 DNA reads as TGTGCCAGCAGCGCACAGGAACTGAACACTGAAGCTTTCTTT. The whole variable domain, filled in from reference TRBV5-4 and TRBJ1-1, reads ETGVTQSPTHLIKTRGQQVTLRCSSQSGHNTVSWYQQALGQGPQFIFQYYREEENGRGNFPPRFSGLQFPNYSSELNVNALELDDSALYLCASSAQELNTEAFFGQGTRLTVV.

V gene TRBV4-2 combines with J gene TRBJ1-6; no definite D call. The V gene's germline CDR1 is LGHNA and CDR2 YNFKEQ. Deletions cut 10 bases from V and 7 bases from J, with 14 bases between. The CDR3 spans 13 residues. The CDR3 nucleotides read TGTGCCACCGCGGGGATCGAGAATTCACCCCTCCACTTT. It yields the protein CATAGIENSPLHF.

The chain recombines TRBV4-2 with TRBJ1-5; 8 positions agree with TRBD1. The CDR3 is made up of 14 amino acids. Germline CDR1 is LGHNA and CDR2 is YNFKEQ. J lost 2 bases, V lost 10 bases, and 7 bases had no gene match. CDR3 sequence reads: CAIIPTGGNQPQHF. The CDR3 coding sequence is TGTGCCATCATTCCGACAGGGGGCAATCAGCCCCAGCATTTT.